The rows below give T cell receptor beta chains drawn from one sample of a study of neurological immune-mediated disorders. TCRdb independently ran MiXCR on the 5' RACE reads; one entry per CDR3 protein. The sample lists more than 50,000 distinct CDR3 sequences; approximately 9.2% were seen once. The sequencing input was PBMCs. All receptors derive from a woman aged 40-49 years in good health. CDR3s include the opening cysteine and the closing phenylalanine or tryptophan. D genes are given only for firm matches. Where a row states a size, it is once, few, many or the class of an expanded clone; other rows omit it.

cdr3_aa cdr3_nt j_call clone_size d_call v_call
CASLGGGRPNTGELFF TGTGCCAGCTTAGGGGGGGGACGCCCGAACACCGGGGAGCTGTTTTTT TRBJ2-2 . . TRBV5-5
CASRRQGREKLFF TGTGCCAGCAGGAGACAGGGGAGAGAAAAACTGTTTTTT TRBJ1-4 few TRBD1 TRBV12-3/TRBV12-4
CASSLSGPPVF TGTGCCAGCAGCTTATCAGGGCCTCCAGTCTTC TRBJ2-7 many . TRBV7-2
CASSRRDRGLRAEAFF TGTGCCAGCAGCCGAAGGGACAGGGGGTTGAGGGCTGAAGCTTTCTTT TRBJ1-1 many TRBD1 TRBV11-2
CASSISGYNEQFF TGTGCCAGCAGCATTAGCGGCTACAATGAGCAGTTCTTC TRBJ2-1 many . TRBV27
CATSESGPAGETQYF TGTGCCACCAGTGAATCGGGACCCGCCGGAGAGACCCAGTACTTC TRBJ2-5 many . TRBV24-1
CSARRLRQLEQYF TGCAGTGCTAGAAGGCTTCGTCAGCTCGAGCAGTACTTC TRBJ2-7 . . TRBV20-1
CASSYGQGRLDEQYF TGTGCCAGCAGTTATGGACAGGGCCGATTGGACGAGCAGTACTTC TRBJ2-7 many TRBD1 TRBV6-5
CSIGQGPGYTF TGCAGCATTGGACAGGGGCCCGGCTACACCTTC TRBJ1-2 many TRBD1 TRBV29-1
CASARGQPPLEQYF TGTGCCAGCGCCCGGGGACAGCCGCCCCTCGAGCAGTACTTC TRBJ2-7 many TRBD1 TRBV6-2/TRBV6-3
CATSDSSTGYTGELFF TGTGCCACCAGTGACTCGAGCACAGGGTACACCGGGGAGCTGTTTTTT TRBJ2-2 many . TRBV24-1
CASSLALAGRTDTQYF TGTGCCAGCAGCTTAGCCCTAGCGGGCCGCACAGATACGCAGTATTTT TRBJ2-3 few TRBD2 TRBV7-2
CASNPTGEFYEQYF TGCGCCAGCAATCCGACAGGGGAGTTCTACGAGCAGTACTTC TRBJ2-7 many TRBD1 TRBV10-2
CSVPGVYGYTF TGCAGCGTTCCAGGGGTATATGGCTACACCTTC TRBJ1-2 many . TRBV29-1
CASSPGGNSYQPQHF TGCGCCAGCAGCCCGGGGGGGAACTCTTATCAGCCCCAGCATTTT TRBJ1-5 many . TRBV5-1
CASSSRRTGGNEQFF TGTGCCAGCAGTTCCCGACGGACAGGGGGTAATGAGCAGTTCTTC TRBJ2-1 many TRBD1 TRBV27
CASSLGARLEAFF TGTGCCAGCAGCTTAGGCGCGAGGCTCGAAGCTTTCTTT TRBJ1-1 many . TRBV7-8
CASSELWMEGSRGAFF TGTGCCAGCAGTGAATTGTGGATGGAGGGGTCGCGAGGAGCTTTCTTT TRBJ1-1 many . TRBV25-1
CASSFPVRGGYTF TGTGCCAGCAGCTTTCCGGTCCGTGGTGGCTACACCTTC TRBJ1-2 many . TRBV7-9
CASSKSWGSGNTIYF . TRBJ1-3 many . TRBV21-1
CASSFDVLKTQYF TGTGCCAGCAGTTTTGACGTTCTGAAGACCCAGTACTTC TRBJ2-5 many . TRBV6-5
CASSPGLAGAKNIQYF TGTGCCAGCAGCCCGGGACTAGCGGGGGCCAAAAACATTCAGTACTTC TRBJ2-4 many TRBD2 TRBV13